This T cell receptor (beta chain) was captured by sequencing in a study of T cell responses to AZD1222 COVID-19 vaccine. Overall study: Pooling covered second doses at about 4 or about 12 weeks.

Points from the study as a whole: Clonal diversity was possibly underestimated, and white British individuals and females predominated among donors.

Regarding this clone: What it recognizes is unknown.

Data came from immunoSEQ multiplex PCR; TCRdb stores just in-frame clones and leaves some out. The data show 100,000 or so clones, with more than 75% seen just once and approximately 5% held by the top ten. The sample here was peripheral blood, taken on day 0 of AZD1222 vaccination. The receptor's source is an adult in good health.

In nucleotides, the CDR3 is TGCGCCAGCAGCACCCTCACAGATACGCAGTATTTT. Translation gives CASSTLTDTQYF. V usage is TRBV5-1 and J usage is TRBJ2-3; D remains ambiguous. Germline V gene lookup returns CDR1 SGHRS and CDR2 YFSETQ. This CDR3 contains 12 residues. The V and J ends lost 4 bases and 2 bases respectively, with 5 bases between them.